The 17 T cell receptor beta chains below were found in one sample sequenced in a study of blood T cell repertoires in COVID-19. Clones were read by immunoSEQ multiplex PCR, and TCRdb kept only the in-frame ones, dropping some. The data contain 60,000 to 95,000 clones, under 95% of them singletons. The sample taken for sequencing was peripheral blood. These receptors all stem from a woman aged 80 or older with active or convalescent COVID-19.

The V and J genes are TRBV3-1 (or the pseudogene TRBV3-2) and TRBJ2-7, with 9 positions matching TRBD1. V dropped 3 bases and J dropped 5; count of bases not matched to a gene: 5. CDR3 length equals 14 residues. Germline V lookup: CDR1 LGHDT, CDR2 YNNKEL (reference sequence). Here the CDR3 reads CASSHRDRAHEQYF. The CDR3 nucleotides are TGTGCCAGCAGCCACCGGGACAGGGCCCACGAGCAGTACTTC.

The CDR3 loop is CASGQIQETQYF. In DNA form, the CDR3 reads TGTGCCAGCGGACAGATACAAGAGACCCAGTACTTC. This sequence joins TRBV27 and TRBJ2-5; the D gene is possibly TRBD1 (6 bases). Trimming cost V 8 bases and J 2 bases, with 9 bases left between them. The V gene's germline CDR1 is MNHEY and CDR2 SMNVEV (reference sequence). This CDR3 comprises 12 residues.

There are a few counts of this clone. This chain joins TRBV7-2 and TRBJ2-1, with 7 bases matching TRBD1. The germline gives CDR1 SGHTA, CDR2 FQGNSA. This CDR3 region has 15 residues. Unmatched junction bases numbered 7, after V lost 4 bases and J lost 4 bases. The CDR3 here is CASSSQGQSYNEQFF. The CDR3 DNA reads TGTGCCAGCAGCTCACAGGGACAGAGTTACAATGAGCAGTTCTTC.

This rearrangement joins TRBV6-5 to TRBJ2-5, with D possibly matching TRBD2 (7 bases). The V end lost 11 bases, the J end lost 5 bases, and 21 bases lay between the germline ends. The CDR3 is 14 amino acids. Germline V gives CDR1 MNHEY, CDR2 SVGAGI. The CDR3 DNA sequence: TGTGCCGCCGGAAGGGGGGGAAGTGGGGAGACCCAGTACTTC. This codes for CAAGRGGSGETQYF.

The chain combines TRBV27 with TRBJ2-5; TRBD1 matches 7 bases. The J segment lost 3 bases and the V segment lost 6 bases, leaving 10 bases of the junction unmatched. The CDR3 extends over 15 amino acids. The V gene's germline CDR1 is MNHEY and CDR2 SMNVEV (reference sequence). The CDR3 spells CASRKGDSRKETQYF. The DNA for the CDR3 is TGTGCCAGCAGAAAGGGGGACAGTAGAAAAGAGACCCAGTACTTC.

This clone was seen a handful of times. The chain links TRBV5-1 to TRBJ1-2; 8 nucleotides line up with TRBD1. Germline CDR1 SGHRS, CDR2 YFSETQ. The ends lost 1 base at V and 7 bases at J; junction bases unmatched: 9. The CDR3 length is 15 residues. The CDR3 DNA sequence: TGCGCCAGCAGCTTGATGACAGGGGAGACCGGTGGCTACACCTTC. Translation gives CASSLMTGETGGYTF.

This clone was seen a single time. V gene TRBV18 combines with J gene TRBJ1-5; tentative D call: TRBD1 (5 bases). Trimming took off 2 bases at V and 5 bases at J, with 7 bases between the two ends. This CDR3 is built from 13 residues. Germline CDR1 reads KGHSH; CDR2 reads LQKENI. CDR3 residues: CASSPGAYQPQHF. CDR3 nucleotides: TGTGCCAGCTCACCAGGGGCGTATCAGCCCCAGCATTTT. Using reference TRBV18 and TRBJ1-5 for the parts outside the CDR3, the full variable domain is NAGVMQNPRHLVRRRGQEARLRCSPMKGHSHVYWYRQLPEEGLKFMVYLQKENIIDESGMPKERFSAEFPKEGPSILRIQQVVRGDSAAYFCASSPGAYQPQHFGDGTRLSIL.

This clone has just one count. Here the CDR3 DNA reads TGTGTCAGAAGCTTAACCGGACTAGCGGGGGCCTGGCATCAAGAGACCCAGTACTTC. This codes for CVRSLTGLAGAWHQETQYF. The chain is built from TRBV7-5 and TRBJ2-5; the D call TRBD2 from the table was never checked on the DNA. TRBV7-5 constitutes a pseudogene. CDR3 length equals 19 residues.

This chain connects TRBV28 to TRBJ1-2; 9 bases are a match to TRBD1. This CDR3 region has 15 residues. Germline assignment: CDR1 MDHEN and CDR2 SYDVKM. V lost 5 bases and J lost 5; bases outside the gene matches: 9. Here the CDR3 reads CASSTGGLSQYGYTF. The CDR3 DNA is TGTGCCAGCAGTACAGGGGGCCTCAGCCAATATGGCTACACCTTC.

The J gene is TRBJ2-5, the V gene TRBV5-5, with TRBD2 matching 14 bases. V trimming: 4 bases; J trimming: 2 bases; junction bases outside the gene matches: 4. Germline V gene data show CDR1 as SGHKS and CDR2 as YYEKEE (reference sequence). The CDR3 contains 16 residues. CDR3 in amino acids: CASSPGLAGGQETQYF. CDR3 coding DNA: TGTGCCAGCAGCCCAGGACTAGCGGGGGGTCAAGAGACCCAGTACTTC. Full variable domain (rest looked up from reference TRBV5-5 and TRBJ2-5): DAGVTQSPTHLIKTRGQQVTLRCSPISGHKSVSWYQQVLGQGPQFIFQYYEKEERGRGNFPDRFSARQFPNYSSELNVNALLLGDSALYLCASSPGLAGGQETQYFGPGTRLLVL.

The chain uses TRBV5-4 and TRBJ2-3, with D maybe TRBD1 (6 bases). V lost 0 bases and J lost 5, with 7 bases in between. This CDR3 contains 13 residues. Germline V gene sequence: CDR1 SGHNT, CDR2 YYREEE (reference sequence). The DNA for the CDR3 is TGTGCCAGCAGCTTGGGGGGGCTAGATACGCAGTATTTT. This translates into CASSLGGLDTQYF.

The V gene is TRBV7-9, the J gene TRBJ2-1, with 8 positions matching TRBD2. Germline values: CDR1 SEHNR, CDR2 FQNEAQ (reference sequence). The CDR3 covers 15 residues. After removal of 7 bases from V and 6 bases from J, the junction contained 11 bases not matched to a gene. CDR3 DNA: TGTGCCAGCACCTATACCGGGGGGGCTCCCAATGAGCAGTTCTTC. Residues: CASTYTGGAPNEQFF.

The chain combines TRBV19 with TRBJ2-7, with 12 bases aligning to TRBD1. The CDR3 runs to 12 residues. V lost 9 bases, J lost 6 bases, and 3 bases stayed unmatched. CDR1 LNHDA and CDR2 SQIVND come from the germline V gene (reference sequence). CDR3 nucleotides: TGTGCCAGCCGGGACAGGGGGCGCGAGCAGTACTTC. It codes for CASRDRGREQYF.

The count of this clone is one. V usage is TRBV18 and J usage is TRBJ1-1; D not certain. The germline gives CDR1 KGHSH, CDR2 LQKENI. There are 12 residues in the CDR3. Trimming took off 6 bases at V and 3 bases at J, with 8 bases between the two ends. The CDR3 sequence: CASSYSHTEAFF. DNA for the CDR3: TGTGCCAGCTCGTACAGCCACACTGAAGCTTTCTTT.

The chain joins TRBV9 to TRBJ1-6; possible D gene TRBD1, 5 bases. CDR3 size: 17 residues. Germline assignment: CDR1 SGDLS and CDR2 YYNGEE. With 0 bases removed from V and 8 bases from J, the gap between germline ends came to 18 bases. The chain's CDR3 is CASSVEAGPLGDSPLHF. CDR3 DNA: TGTGCCAGCAGCGTAGAGGCAGGGCCGCTTGGGGATTCACCCCTCCACTTT.

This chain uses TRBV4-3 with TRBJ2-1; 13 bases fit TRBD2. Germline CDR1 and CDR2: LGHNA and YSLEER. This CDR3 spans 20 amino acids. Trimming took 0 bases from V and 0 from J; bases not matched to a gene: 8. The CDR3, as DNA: TGCGCCAGCAGCCAAGATCGACTAGCGGGGGGCCTCTTCTCCTACAATGAGCAGTTCTTC. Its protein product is CASSQDRLAGGLFSYNEQFF.

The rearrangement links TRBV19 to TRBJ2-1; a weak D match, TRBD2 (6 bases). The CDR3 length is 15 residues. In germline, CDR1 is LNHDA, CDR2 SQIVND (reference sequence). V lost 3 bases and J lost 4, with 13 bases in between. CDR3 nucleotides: TGTGCCAGTAGTATTTCAGCGGGTATATACAATGAGCAGTTCTTC. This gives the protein CASSISAGIYNEQFF.